The clone carrying this TCR beta chain occurred many times. Antigen specificity is unknown. The CDR3 extends over 13 amino acids. V lost 3 bases and J 2 bases, leaving 7 bases between the germline ends. The V gene's germline CDR1 is MNHEY and CDR2 SMNVEV (reference sequence). Using its own MiXCR run on the reads, TCRdb lists one record per CDR3 protein. The repertoire includes some 77,000 distinct CDR3 sequences, about 4% of them detected once, and under 5.5% sits in the top ten. The data derive from a study of T cell repertoires in cytomegalovirus infection. Turning to the study itself: Public signatures in TCR beta pointed to CMV infection and matching HLA type.

General study findings and limits: Summed public TCR beta family frequency identified CMV carriers bearing the relevant HLA. In two of eight donors, the top clonotype was HLA-C-restricted CMV-specific.

The sequenced sample was PBMCs. The clonotype comes from a human donor in good health (CMV status not recorded). Some clones in this sample may be carry-over from other donors' samples. V usage is TRBV27 and J usage is TRBJ1-2; D gene unclear. The CDR3 sequence: CASSFSVNYGYTF. For the CDR3, the DNA is TGTGCCAGCAGTTTCTCGGTAAACTATGGCTACACCTTC.